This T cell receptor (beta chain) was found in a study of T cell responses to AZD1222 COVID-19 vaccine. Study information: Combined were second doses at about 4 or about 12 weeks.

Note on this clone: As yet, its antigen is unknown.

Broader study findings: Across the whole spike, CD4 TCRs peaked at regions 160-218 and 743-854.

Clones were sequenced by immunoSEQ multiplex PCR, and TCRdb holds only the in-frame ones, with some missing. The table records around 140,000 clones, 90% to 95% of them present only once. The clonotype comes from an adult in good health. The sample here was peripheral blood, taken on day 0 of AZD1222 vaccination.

CDR3 amino acids: CASSLARGAGYGYTF. For the CDR3, the DNA is TGTGCCAGCAGCTTAGCGAGGGGCGCCGGCTATGGCTACACCTTC. The gene calls are TRBV7-9 and TRBJ1-2, with D maybe TRBD1 (5 bases). The CDR3 has 15 residues. V was pared by 0 bases and J by 4 bases, with 12 bases between. In germline, CDR1 is SEHNR, CDR2 FQNEAQ (reference sequence).